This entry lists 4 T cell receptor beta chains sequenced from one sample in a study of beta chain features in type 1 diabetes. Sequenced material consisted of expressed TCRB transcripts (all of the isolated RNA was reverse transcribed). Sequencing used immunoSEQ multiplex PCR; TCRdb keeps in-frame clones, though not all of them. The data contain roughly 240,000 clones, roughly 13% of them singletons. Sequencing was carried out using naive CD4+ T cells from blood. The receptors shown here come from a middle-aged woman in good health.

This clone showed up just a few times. CDR3 DNA: TGTGCCAGCAGCAACCCCGGGACAGGGACCTACGAGCAGTACTTC. Encoded protein: CASSNPGTGTYEQYF. The chain is built from TRBV7-9 and TRBJ2-7; 9 bases match TRBD1. The CDR3 consists of 15 residues. V lost 5 bases and J lost 2; bases outside the gene matches: 7. The germline V gene has CDR1 SEHNR and CDR2 FQNEAQ (reference sequence).

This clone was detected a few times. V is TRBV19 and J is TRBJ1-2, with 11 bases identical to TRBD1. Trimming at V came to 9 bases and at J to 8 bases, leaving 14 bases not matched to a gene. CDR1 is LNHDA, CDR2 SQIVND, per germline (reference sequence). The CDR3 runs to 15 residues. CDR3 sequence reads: CASTDRGRTVWGYTF. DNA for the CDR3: TGTGCCAGCACGGACAGGGGGCGAACGGTGTGGGGCTACACCTTC.

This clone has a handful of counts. Here the CDR3 reads CASRPAEDRVAPLHF. CDR3 coding DNA: TGCGCCAGCAGACCTGCTGAGGACAGGGTCGCGCCCCTCCACTTT. V and J are TRBV4-1 and TRBJ1-6, with 8 bases that match TRBD1. The CDR3 extends over 15 amino acids. The J segment lost 13 bases and the V segment lost 6 bases, leaving 14 bases of the junction unmatched. CDR1 is MGHRA, CDR2 YSYEKL, per germline.

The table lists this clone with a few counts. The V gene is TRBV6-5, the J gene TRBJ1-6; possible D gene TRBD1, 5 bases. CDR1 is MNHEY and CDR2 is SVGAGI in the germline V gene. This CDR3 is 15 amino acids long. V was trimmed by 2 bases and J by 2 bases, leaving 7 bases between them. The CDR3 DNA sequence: TGTGCCAGCAGTTACGACAGCGCCTATAATTCACCCCTCCACTTT. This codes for CASSYDSAYNSPLHF.